This TCR beta chain was sequenced during a study of Graves' ophthalmopathy and Graves' hyperthyroidism. This clonotype was observed at least ten times. Amplified TCR beta CDR3 regions were obtained using RNA transcripts as template. Investigators did first-round RT-PCR with HTBI primers, then second-round multiplex PCR. TCRdb recomputed calls from the multiplex PCR reads with MiXCR, one row per CDR3 protein. The sample carries hundreds of thousands of distinct CDR3 sequences, roughly 21% recorded once. CDR3 length: 17 residues. J was trimmed by 2 bases and V by 1 base; bases with no gene match: 11. CDR1 is GTSNPN and CDR2 is SVGIG in the germline V gene (reference sequence).

Material: peripheral blood. The chain joins TRBV30 to TRBJ2-5, with 9 bases fitting TRBD1. The sequence came from a woman between 18 and 30 years old with stable Graves' hyperthyroidism. The CDR3 DNA is TGTGCCTGGAGTGGACTCTTAACGGGACAGGGACAAGAGACCCAGTACTTC. It codes for CAWSGLLTGQGQETQYF.